The source of this TCR beta chain is a study of shared clonotypes between healthy human individuals. On this clone itself: Its antigen is as yet unknown.

Every one of the donors was a Caucasian adult that lived in Nashville, Tennessee. Profiled with immunoSEQ multiplex PCR; TCRdb holds only in-frame clones, not every one. The sample has approximately 530,000 clones, 90% to 96% seen once. Findings of the study overall: Compared with memory subsets, naive subsets generally had larger estimated richness.

Material: naive CD4+ T cells sorted from blood. As to subset: CD45RA+ positively selected. This sequence was found in a woman between 25 and 40 years old in good health.

CDR3 coding DNA: TGTGCCAGTAGTGAACTAGCGGGAGGGTCCCGCGAGCAGTACTTC. Translating it yields CASSELAGGSREQYF. The chain links TRBV19 to TRBJ2-7; 13 bases are a match to TRBD2. The J segment lost 6 bases and the V segment lost 5 bases, leaving 7 bases of the junction unmatched. The CDR3 is 15 residues long. Germline V lookup: CDR1 LNHDA, CDR2 SQIVND (reference sequence).